This TCR beta chain was captured by sequencing in a study of patients and donors after allogeneic stem cell transplantation. This clonotype was seen more than once but under ten times. One entry per CDR3 protein, called by TCRdb with MiXCR from the RT-PCR reads. The sample carries 400,000 to 450,000 distinct CDR3 sequences, more than 15% recorded once. V was trimmed by 7 bases and J by 5 bases, leaving 9 bases between them. The CDR3 totals 11 residues. Germline CDR1 is MNHNY and CDR2 is SVGAGI (reference sequence). The chain links TRBV6-6 to TRBJ2-7; D call uncertain. This TCR derives from a human donor who was either an allogeneic HSCT recipient or a stem cell or donor lymphocyte infusion donor (not recorded which). It is not recorded whose cells these are; they may come from a transplant donor. Specimen: blood, either unsorted or a sorted T cell fraction (not recorded which). The CDR3 DNA sequence: TGTGCCAGCATTAAGAGAGACGAGCAGTACTTC. Amino acid sequence: CASIKRDEQYF.